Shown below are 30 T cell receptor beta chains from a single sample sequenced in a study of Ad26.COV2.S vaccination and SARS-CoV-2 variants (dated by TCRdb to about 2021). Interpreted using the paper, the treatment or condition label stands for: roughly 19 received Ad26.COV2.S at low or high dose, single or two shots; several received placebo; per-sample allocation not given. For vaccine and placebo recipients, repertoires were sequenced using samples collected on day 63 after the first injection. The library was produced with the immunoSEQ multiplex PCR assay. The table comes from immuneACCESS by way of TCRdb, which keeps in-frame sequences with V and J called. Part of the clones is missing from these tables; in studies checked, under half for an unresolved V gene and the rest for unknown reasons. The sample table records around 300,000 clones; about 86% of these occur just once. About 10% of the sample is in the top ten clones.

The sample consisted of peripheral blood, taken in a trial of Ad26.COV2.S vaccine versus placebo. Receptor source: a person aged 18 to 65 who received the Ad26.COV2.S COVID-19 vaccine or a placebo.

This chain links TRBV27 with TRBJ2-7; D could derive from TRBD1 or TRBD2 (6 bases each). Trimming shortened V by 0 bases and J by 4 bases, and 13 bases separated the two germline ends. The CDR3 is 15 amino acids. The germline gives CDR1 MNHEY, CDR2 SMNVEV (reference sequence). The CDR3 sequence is CASSLSGGRKYEQYF. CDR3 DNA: TGTGCCAGCAGTTTATCTGGGGGGCGTAAATACGAGCAGTACTTC.

CDR3 nucleotides: TGTGCCACCGGCACCGCAGGGGGCGTTGACTATGGCTACACCTTC. It specifies CATGTAGGVDYGYTF. The chain combines TRBV24-1 with TRBJ1-2, with 8 positions matching TRBD1. The germline V gene encodes CDR1 KGHDR and CDR2 SFDVKD. The CDR3 covers 15 residues. V trimming: 9 bases; J trimming: 3 bases; junction bases outside the gene matches: 11.

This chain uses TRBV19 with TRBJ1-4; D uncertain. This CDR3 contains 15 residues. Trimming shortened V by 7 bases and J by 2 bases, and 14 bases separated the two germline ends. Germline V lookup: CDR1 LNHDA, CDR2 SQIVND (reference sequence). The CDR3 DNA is TGTGCCAGTACTTGGTCCACGGCGACTAATGAAAAACTGTTTTTT. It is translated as CASTWSTATNEKLFF.

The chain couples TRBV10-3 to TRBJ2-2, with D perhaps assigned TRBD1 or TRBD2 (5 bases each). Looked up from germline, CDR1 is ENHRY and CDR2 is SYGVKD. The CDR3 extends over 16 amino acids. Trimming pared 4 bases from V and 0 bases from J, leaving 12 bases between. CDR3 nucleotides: TGTGCCATCAGTGCCGGGACGGCTACGAACACCGGGGAGCTGTTTTTT. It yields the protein CAISAGTATNTGELFF.

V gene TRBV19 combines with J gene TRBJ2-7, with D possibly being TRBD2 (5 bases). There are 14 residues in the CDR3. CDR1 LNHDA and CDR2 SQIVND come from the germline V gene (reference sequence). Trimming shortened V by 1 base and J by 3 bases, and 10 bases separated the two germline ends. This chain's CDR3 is CASSIAGVGYEQYF. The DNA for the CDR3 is TGTGCCAGTAGTATAGCCGGGGTTGGCTACGAGCAGTACTTC.

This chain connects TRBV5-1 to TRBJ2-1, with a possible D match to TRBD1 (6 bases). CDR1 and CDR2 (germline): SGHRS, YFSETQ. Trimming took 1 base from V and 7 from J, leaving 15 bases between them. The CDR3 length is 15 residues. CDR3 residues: CASSLSGSQGNEQFF. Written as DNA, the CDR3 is TGCGCCAGCAGCTTGTCCGGGTCCCAGGGGAATGAGCAGTTCTTC.

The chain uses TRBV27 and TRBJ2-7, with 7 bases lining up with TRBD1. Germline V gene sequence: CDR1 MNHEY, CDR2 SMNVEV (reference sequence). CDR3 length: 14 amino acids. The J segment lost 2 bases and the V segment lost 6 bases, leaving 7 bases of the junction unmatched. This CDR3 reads CASSRQGLTYEQYF. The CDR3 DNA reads TGTGCCAGCAGCCGACAGGGTTTAACCTACGAGCAGTACTTC.

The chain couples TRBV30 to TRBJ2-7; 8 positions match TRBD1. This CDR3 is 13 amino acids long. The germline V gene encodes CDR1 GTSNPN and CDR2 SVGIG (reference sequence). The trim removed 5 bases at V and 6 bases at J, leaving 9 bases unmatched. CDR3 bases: TGTGCCTGGGGGGGAGACAGGGGTCCCGAGCAGTACTTC. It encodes CAWGGDRGPEQYF.

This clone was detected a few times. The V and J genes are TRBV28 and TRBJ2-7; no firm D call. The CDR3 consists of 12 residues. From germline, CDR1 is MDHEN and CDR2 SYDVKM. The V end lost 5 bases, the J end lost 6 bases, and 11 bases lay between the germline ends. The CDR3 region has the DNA TGTGCCAGCAGTCCGCTGGGCGCCGAGCAGTACTTC. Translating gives CASSPLGAEQYF.

Here the CDR3 reads CASAPSGGSQLGTDTQYF. The CDR3 DNA follows: TGTGCCAGCGCACCAAGCGGAGGCTCTCAGCTTGGCACAGATACGCAGTATTTT. The genes are TRBV27 and TRBJ2-3; maybe TRBD2 (5 bases). CDR1 is MNHEY and CDR2 is SMNVEV in the germline V gene (reference sequence). CDR3 length equals 18 residues. The V gene lost 8 bases and the J gene lost 1 base, with 25 bases spanning the gap.

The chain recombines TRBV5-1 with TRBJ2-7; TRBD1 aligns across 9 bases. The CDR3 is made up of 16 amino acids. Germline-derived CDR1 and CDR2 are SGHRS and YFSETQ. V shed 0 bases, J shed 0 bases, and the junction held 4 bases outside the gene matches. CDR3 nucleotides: TGCGCCAGCAGCTTGGCCACGGGACAGGGCTCCTACGAGCAGTACTTC. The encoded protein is CASSLATGQGSYEQYF.

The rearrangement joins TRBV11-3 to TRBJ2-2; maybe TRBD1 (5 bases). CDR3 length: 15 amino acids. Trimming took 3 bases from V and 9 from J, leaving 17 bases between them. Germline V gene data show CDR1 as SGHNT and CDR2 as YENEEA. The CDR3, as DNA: TGTGCCAGCAGCTTGTCGGCCGGCGGACAATGGGAGCTGTTTTTT. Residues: CASSLSAGGQWELFF.

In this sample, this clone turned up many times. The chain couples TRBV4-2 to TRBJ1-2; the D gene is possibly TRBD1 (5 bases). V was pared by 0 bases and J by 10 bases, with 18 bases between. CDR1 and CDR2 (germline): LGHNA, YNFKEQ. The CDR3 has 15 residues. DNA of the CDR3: TGTGCCAGCAGCCAAGATTACGGGACCGGCCCCGTCTACACCTTC. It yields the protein CASSQDYGTGPVYTF.

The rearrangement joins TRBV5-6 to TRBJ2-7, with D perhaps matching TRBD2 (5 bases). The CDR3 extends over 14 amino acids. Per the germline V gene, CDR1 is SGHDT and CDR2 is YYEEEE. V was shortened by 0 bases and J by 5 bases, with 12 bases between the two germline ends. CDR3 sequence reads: CASSLASLRDEQYF. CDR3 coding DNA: TGTGCCAGCAGCTTGGCTAGCCTTAGGGACGAGCAGTACTTC.

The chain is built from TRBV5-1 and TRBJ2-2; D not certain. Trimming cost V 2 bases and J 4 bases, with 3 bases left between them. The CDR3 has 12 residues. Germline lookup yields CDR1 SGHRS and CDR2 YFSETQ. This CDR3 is CASSFSTGELFF. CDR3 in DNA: TGCGCCAGCAGCTTCTCCACCGGGGAGCTGTTTTTT.

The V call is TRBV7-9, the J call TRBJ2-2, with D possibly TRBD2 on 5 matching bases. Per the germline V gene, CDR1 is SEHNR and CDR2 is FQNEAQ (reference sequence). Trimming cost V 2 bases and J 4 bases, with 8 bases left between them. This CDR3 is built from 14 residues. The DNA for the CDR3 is TGTGCCAGCAGCTTAAGCGGCGGCACCGGGGAGCTGTTTTTT. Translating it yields CASSLSGGTGELFF.

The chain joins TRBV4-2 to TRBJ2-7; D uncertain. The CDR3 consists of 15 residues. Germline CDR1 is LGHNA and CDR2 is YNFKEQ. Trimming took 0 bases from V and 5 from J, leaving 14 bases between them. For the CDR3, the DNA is TGTGCCAGCAGCCAAGATCACAGCCCTATGGACGAGCAGTACTTC. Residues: CASSQDHSPMDEQYF.

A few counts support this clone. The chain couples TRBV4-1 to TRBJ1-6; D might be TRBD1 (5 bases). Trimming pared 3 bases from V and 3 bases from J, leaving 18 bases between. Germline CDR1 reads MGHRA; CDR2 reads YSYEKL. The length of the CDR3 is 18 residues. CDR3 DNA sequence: TGCGCCAGCAGCCATCTCGCCGGGGGGATCTACTATAATTCACCCCTCCACTTT. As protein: CASSHLAGGIYYNSPLHF.

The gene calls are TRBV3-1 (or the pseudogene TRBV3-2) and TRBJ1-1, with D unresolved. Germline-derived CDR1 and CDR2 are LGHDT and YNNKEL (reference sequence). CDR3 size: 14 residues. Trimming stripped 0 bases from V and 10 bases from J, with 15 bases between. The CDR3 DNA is TGTGCCAGCAGCCAAGATACGGAGGGTCTGGGAGCTTTCTTT. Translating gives CASSQDTEGLGAFF.

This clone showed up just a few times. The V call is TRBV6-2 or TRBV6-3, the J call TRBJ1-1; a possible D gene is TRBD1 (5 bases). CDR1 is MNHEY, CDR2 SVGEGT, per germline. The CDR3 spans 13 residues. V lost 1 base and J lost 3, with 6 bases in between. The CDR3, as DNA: TGTGCCAGCAGTTACTTGGGGGACACTGAAGCTTTCTTT. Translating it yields CASSYLGDTEAFF.

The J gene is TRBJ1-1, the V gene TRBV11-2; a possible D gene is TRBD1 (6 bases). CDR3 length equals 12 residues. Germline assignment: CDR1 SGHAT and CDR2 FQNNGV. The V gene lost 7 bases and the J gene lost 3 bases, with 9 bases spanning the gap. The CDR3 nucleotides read TGTGCCAGCAAGGGGGATGACACTGAAGCTTTCTTT. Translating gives CASKGDDTEAFF. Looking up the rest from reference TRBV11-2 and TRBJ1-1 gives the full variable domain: EAGVAQSPRYKIIEKRQSVAFWCNPISGHATLYWYQQILGQGPKLLIQFQNNGVVDDSQLPKDRFSAERLKGVDSTLKIQPAKLEDSAVYLCASKGDDTEAFFGQGTRLTVV.

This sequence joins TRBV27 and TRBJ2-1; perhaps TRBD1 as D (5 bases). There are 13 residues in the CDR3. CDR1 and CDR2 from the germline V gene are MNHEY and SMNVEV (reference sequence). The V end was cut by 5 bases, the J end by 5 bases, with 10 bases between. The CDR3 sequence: CASSVQGNNEQFF. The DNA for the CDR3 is TGTGCCAGCAGTGTCCAGGGTAACAATGAGCAGTTCTTC.

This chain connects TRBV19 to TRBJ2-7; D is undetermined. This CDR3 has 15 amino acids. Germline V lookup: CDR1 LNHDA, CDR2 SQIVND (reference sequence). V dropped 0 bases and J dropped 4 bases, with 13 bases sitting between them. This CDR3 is CASSIDRVRKYEQYF. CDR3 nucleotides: TGTGCCAGTAGTATAGACCGGGTCAGAAAATACGAGCAGTACTTC. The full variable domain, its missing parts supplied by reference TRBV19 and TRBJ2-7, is DGGITQSPKYLFRKEGQNVTLSCEQNLNHDAMYWYRQDPGQGLRLIYYSQIVNDFQKGDIAEGYSVSREKKESFPLTVTSAQKNPTAFYLCASSIDRVRKYEQYFGPGTRLTVT.

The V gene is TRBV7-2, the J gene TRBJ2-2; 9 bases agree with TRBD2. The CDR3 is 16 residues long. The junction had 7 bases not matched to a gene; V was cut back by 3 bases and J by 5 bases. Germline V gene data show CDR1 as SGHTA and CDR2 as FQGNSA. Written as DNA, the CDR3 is TGTGCCAGCAGCTTCAGTGGCGGGGGGGCAACCGGGGAGCTGTTTTTT. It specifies CASSFSGGGATGELFF.

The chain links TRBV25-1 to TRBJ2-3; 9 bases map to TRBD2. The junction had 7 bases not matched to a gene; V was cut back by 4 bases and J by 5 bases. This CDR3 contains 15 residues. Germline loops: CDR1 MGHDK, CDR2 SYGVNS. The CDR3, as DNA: TGTGCCAGCAGTGGGCTCAAACTAGCGGGAGATACGCAGTATTTT. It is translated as CASSGLKLAGDTQYF.

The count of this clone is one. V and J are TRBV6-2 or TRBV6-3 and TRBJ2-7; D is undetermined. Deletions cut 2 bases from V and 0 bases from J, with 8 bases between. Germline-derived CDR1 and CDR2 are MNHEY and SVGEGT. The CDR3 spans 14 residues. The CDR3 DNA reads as TGTGCCAGCAGTTACGACGTTAGCTCCTACGAGCAGTACTTC. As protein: CASSYDVSSYEQYF.

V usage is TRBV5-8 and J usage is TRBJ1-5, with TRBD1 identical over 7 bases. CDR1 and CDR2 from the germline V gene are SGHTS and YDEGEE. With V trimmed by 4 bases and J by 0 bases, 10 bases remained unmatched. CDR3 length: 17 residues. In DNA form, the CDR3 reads TGTGCCAGCAGCCTAAACCGGGACAGTTATAGCAATCAGCCCCAGCATTTT. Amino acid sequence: CASSLNRDSYSNQPQHF.

The CDR3 region has the DNA TGTGCCAGCAGCCCGGACGGACTTAATCAGCCCCAGCATTTT. Protein product: CASSPDGLNQPQHF. The chain employs TRBV5-5 and TRBJ1-5; D is undetermined. This CDR3 has 14 residues. V was trimmed by 4 bases and J by 4 bases, leaving 12 bases between them. Germline V lookup: CDR1 SGHKS, CDR2 YYEKEE (reference sequence).

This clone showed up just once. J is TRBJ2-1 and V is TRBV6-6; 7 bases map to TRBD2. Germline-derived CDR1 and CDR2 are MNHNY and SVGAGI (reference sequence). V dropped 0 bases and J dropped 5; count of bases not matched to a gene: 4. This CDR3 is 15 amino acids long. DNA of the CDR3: TGTGCCAGCAGTTACTCGACTAGCAGTCACAATGAGCAGTTCTTC. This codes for CASSYSTSSHNEQFF.

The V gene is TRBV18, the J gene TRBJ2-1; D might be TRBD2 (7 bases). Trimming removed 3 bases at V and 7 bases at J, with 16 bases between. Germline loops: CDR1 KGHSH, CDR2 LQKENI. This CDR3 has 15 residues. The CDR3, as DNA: TGTGCCAGCTCACCGGGGGGGGCCTTTATGAATGAGCAGTTCTTC. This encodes CASSPGGAFMNEQFF.